The 29 T cell receptor beta chains below come from one sample, sequenced in a study of cytomegalovirus exposure and HLA in healthy donors. Both 60 Vbeta primers and 13 Jbeta primers went into the PCR. Some clones are missing from TCRdb's copy, which holds only in-frame ones; the method was immunoSEQ multiplex PCR. The sample includes 40,000 to 50,000 clones, approximately 67% of them seen just once. The sequencing input was PBMCs. Source of these receptors: a man aged 30 to 45 in good health and CMV-seronegative.

This chain uses TRBV6-1 with TRBJ2-7; possible D gene TRBD2, 5 bases. The CDR3 is made up of 14 amino acids. Germline CDR1 reads MNHNS; CDR2 reads SASEGT. Trimming took 6 bases from V and 0 from J, leaving 12 bases between them. The CDR3 nucleotides read TGTGCCAGCAGAGTTAGTGGGAGCTCCTACGAGCAGTACTTC. Protein: CASRVSGSSYEQYF.

This clone has just a few counts. The genes are TRBV19 and TRBJ2-7; TRBD1 might be the D (6 bases). Trimming left V 7 bases short and J 2 bases short, with 15 bases between. The CDR3 consists of 14 residues. Germline V gene sequence: CDR1 LNHDA, CDR2 SQIVND (reference sequence). The CDR3 sequence: CASTATGGTYEQYF. CDR3 nucleotide sequence: TGTGCCAGTACTGCGACAGGTGGGACCTACGAGCAGTACTTC.

The V gene is TRBV11-3, the J gene TRBJ2-7; D might be TRBD2 (6 bases). This CDR3 is built from 14 residues. Germline loops: CDR1 SGHNT, CDR2 YENEEA. The ends were cut back, 1 base at V and 5 bases at J, with 12 bases in the middle. Here the CDR3 DNA reads TGTGCCAGCAGCTTAGCCGGCGGAGGGGACGAGCAGTACTTC. This translates into CASSLAGGGDEQYF.

The chain employs TRBV5-6 and TRBJ2-7; maybe TRBD2 (6 bases). Germline-derived CDR1 and CDR2 are SGHDT and YYEEEE. Trimming cost V 0 bases and J 1 base, with 17 bases left between them. The CDR3 is 17 amino acids. CDR3 sequence reads: CASSLGFRVRESYEQYF. The CDR3 bases are TGTGCCAGCAGCTTGGGATTCAGGGTCCGGGAGTCCTACGAGCAGTACTTC.

This chain uses TRBV25-1 with TRBJ1-1; 8 positions match TRBD1. The CDR3 length is 13 residues. Looked up from germline, CDR1 is MGHDK and CDR2 is SYGVNS. Losses at the gene ends were 3 bases for V and 11 bases for J; bases not matched to a gene: 8. CDR3 sequence (DNA): TGTGCCAGCAGTGATCCAACAGGGGGGTGGGCTTTCTTT. Its translation is CASSDPTGGWAFF.

The chain joins TRBV18 to TRBJ2-2; perhaps TRBD1 as D (5 bases). CDR3 length: 13 amino acids. Germline V lookup: CDR1 KGHSH, CDR2 LQKENI. V was trimmed by 1 base and J by 6 bases, leaving 6 bases between them. The CDR3 nucleotides read TGTGCCAGCTCACCACGGGGCGCCGGGGAGCTGTTTTTT. It translates to CASSPRGAGELFF.

The V and J genes are TRBV11-2 and TRBJ2-1; maybe TRBD2 (6 bases). The ends were cut back, 8 bases at V and 0 bases at J, with 11 bases in the middle. Germline CDR1 is SGHAT and CDR2 is FQNNGV. The CDR3 spans 14 residues. The CDR3 bases are TGTGCCAGCTCCCCAGCGGGCTCCTACAATGAGCAGTTCTTC. Translation: CASSPAGSYNEQFF.

This chain connects TRBV4-2 to TRBJ2-2; 10 nucleotides align to TRBD2. The CDR3 extends over 18 amino acids. V was pared by 1 base and J by 0 bases, with 5 bases of the junction left unmatched. The germline gives CDR1 LGHNA, CDR2 YNFKEQ. CDR3 sequence: CASSQGLAGDTNTGELFF. CDR3 nucleotide sequence: TGTGCCAGCAGCCAAGGACTAGCGGGTGATACGAACACCGGGGAGCTGTTTTTT.

The chain is built from TRBV7-9 and TRBJ1-2; 8 nucleotides align to TRBD1. CDR1 and CDR2 (germline): SEHNR, FQNEAQ (reference sequence). CDR3 length: 14 residues. Unmatched junction bases numbered 3, after V lost 3 bases and J lost 3 bases. The CDR3 DNA is TGTGCCAGCAGCTTTCAGGGGGCCTACTATGGCTACACCTTC. Protein sequence: CASSFQGAYYGYTF.

The chain combines TRBV20-1 with TRBJ2-3; D gene uncertain. The V gene's germline CDR1 is DFQATT and CDR2 SNEGSKA (reference sequence). V was shortened by 6 bases and J by 5 bases, with 6 bases between the two germline ends. The CDR3 has 10 amino acids. CDR3 sequence: CSAAEDTQYF. In DNA form, the CDR3 reads TGCAGTGCGGCGGAAGATACGCAGTATTTT.

The sample holds a few counts of this clone. The chain is built from TRBV11-2 and TRBJ1-2; possibly TRBD1 for D (5 bases). CDR1 is SGHAT, CDR2 FQNNGV, per germline. V lost 2 bases, J lost 4 bases, and 17 bases lay in between. This CDR3 has 16 amino acids. CDR3 in amino acids: CASSLLRGDFGYGYTF. CDR3 bases: TGTGCCAGCAGCTTACTCCGAGGGGACTTCGGCTATGGCTACACCTTC.

The V and J genes are TRBV5-4 and TRBJ2-4, with 7 bases lining up with TRBD1. The CDR3 has 13 amino acids. CDR1 SGHNT and CDR2 YYREEE come from the germline V gene (reference sequence). The ends lost 2 bases at V and 5 bases at J; junction bases unmatched: 1. CDR3 protein: CASSFQGENIQYF. In DNA, the CDR3 is TGTGCCAGCAGCTTTCAGGGGGAAAACATTCAGTACTTC.

This clone was seen a single time. The chain uses TRBV5-1 and TRBJ1-1, with D possibly being TRBD1 (6 bases). The germline V gene encodes CDR1 SGHRS and CDR2 YFSETQ. This CDR3 has 15 residues. Trimming shortened V by 4 bases and J by 1 base, and 14 bases separated the two germline ends. CDR3 sequence reads: CASSRDTMPNTEAFF. The CDR3 nucleotides are TGCGCCAGCAGCCGGGACACGATGCCGAACACTGAAGCTTTCTTT.

This clone was detected a few times. The chain carries TRBV7-8 and TRBJ2-7, with D maybe TRBD2 (5 bases). CDR3 size: 14 residues. V lost 3 bases, J lost 4 bases, and 13 bases lay in between. CDR1 is SGHVS, CDR2 FQNEAQ, per germline. The CDR3 DNA sequence: TGTGCCAGCAGCTTGGATGGCCCGGGATACGAGCAGTACTTC. Amino acids: CASSLDGPGYEQYF. The variable domain in full, completed from reference TRBV7-8 and TRBJ2-7, reads GAGVSQSPRYKVAKRGQDVALRCDPISGHVSLFWYQQALGQGPEFLTYFQNEAQLDKSGLPSDRFFAERPEGSVSTLKIQRTQQEDSAVYLCASSLDGPGYEQYFGPGTRLTVT.

This clone appeared once. The genes are TRBV5-1 and TRBJ2-7; 7 bases map to TRBD1. The trim removed 4 bases at V and 2 bases at J, leaving 12 bases unmatched. Germline loops: CDR1 SGHRS, CDR2 YFSETQ. The CDR3 sequence is 16 residues long. CDR3 residues: CASSQGRGLNTYEQYF. The CDR3 nucleotides are TGCGCCAGCAGCCAAGGAAGGGGGCTAAATACCTACGAGCAGTACTTC.

This clone appeared a single time. One end of the junction is discordant with germline, which a read error may explain. The sample carries other DNA sequences with the same CDR3. The V gene is TRBV7-9, the J gene TRBJ1-1, with TRBD1 identical over 7 bases. There are 15 residues in the CDR3. CDR1 SEHNR and CDR2 FQNEAQ come from the germline V gene (reference sequence). Written as DNA, the CDR3 is TGCGCCAGCAGCTCCACAGGGGTCAGGGGAACTGAAGCTTTCTTT. Protein product: CASSSTGVRGTEAFF.

This chain joins TRBV7-2 and TRBJ2-7, with TRBD2 matching 10 bases. CDR1 and CDR2 from the germline V gene are SGHTA and FQGNSA. This CDR3 is built from 14 residues. The junction had 5 bases not matched to a gene; V was cut back by 3 bases and J by 6 bases. The CDR3 DNA is TGTGCCAGCAGCTTCCCGGGACTAGCGCGCGAGCAGTACTTC. As protein: CASSFPGLAREQYF.

The chain carries TRBV30 and TRBJ2-7, with 10 bases lining up with TRBD2. This CDR3 has 13 residues. Germline-derived CDR1 and CDR2 are GTSNPN and SVGIG (reference sequence). V shed 0 bases, J shed 6 bases, and the junction held 2 bases outside the gene matches. CDR3 nucleotide sequence: TGTGCCTGGAGTGTAGCGGGAGGGTTCGAGCAGTACTTC. Protein: CAWSVAGGFEQYF.

A word on this clone: In this CDR3 the conserved last residue, phenylalanine or tryptophan, is missing, so a read error is likely. This chain links TRBV6-4 with TRBJ2-2; D is unresolved. This CDR3 has 12 amino acids. Trimming stripped 3 bases from V and 5 bases from J, with 4 bases between. Germline V gene lookup returns CDR1 MRHNA and CDR2 SNTAGT. The CDR3 nucleotides are TGTGCCAGCAGTGATTTTACCGGGGAGCTGTTTGTT. This codes for CASSDFTGELFV.

The V gene is TRBV5-1, the J gene TRBJ1-2; no firm D call. Germline V CDR1 and CDR2: SGHRS, YFSETQ. Trimming removed 1 base from V and 6 bases from J, with 13 bases in between. The CDR3 loop spans 14 amino acids. CDR3: CASSLSESSNGYTF. CDR3 nucleotides: TGCGCCAGCAGCTTGTCGGAGAGCTCTAATGGCTACACCTTC. Full variable domain (missing parts from reference TRBV5-1 and TRBJ1-2): KAGVTQTPRYLIKTRGQQVTLSCSPISGHRSVSWYQQTPGQGLQFLFEYFSETQRNKGNFPGRFSGRQFSNSRSEMNVSTLELGDSALYLCASSLSESSNGYTFGSGTRLTVV.

The chain has TRBV7-8 and TRBJ2-3, with 13 bases fitting TRBD2. After removal of 4 bases from V and 4 bases from J, the junction contained 5 bases not matched to a gene. The CDR3 is made up of 16 amino acids. Per germline, CDR1 SGHVS and CDR2 FQNEAQ. CDR3 loop: CASSSGLAGNSDTQYF. In DNA, the CDR3 is TGTGCCAGCAGCTCGGGACTAGCGGGAAACTCAGATACGCAGTATTTT.

The rearrangement links TRBV9 to TRBJ2-7; 9 nucleotides agree with TRBD2. Germline V gene lookup returns CDR1 SGDLS and CDR2 YYNGEE. The V gene end was trimmed by 4 bases and the J gene end by 7 bases; junction bases not matched to a gene: 12. The CDR3 totals 15 residues. CDR3: CASSPQTSGRGEQYF. The CDR3 DNA is TGTGCCAGCAGCCCCCAAACTAGCGGGCGGGGGGAGCAGTACTTC.

The chain combines TRBV19 with TRBJ2-1; 9 nucleotides match TRBD2. CDR1 and CDR2 (germline): LNHDA, SQIVND (reference sequence). V trimming: 2 bases; J trimming: 13 bases; junction bases outside the gene matches: 3. The CDR3 spans 12 residues. This CDR3 reads CASSIIAGAQFF. DNA of the CDR3: TGTGCCAGTAGTATAATAGCGGGAGCACAGTTCTTC.

V usage is TRBV5-1 and J usage is TRBJ2-4; TRBD2 matches 14 bases. The CDR3 spans 20 residues. Germline lookup yields CDR1 SGHRS and CDR2 YFSETQ. Trimming at V came to 4 bases and at J to 0 bases, leaving 12 bases not matched to a gene. CDR3 loop: CASSTGLAGDLAIAKNIQYF. CDR3 nucleotides: TGCGCCAGCAGCACGGGACTAGCGGGAGACTTGGCAATAGCCAAAAACATTCAGTACTTC.

The J gene is TRBJ2-7, the V gene TRBV13, with 9 positions matching TRBD2. Trimming cost V 4 bases and J 7 bases; bases outside gene matches: 8. Germline CDR1 is PRHDT and CDR2 is FYEKMQ (reference sequence). The CDR3 consists of 14 residues. DNA of the CDR3: TGTGCCAGCAGCTCCCTAGCGGGGCCACCGGAGCAGTACTTC. This sequence encodes CASSSLAGPPEQYF.

This chain uses TRBV6-5 with TRBJ2-7; a possible D gene is TRBD1 (5 bases). V was trimmed by 0 bases and J by 2 bases, leaving 11 bases between them. Germline CDR1 and CDR2: MNHEY and SVGAGI. This CDR3 contains 15 residues. The CDR3 spells CASSYSFNRPYEQYF. For the CDR3, the DNA is TGTGCCAGCAGTTACTCATTTAACAGGCCCTACGAGCAGTACTTC.

Note on this clone: A read error may produce the germline difference seen at one junction end. V usage is TRBV5-1 and J usage is TRBJ1-2; TRBD1 matches at 9 bases. This CDR3 has 15 amino acids. Germline CDR1 reads SGHRS; CDR2 reads YFSETQ. The CDR3 DNA reads as TGCGTCAGCAGCTTGACCGGGACAGGGTCCTATGGCTACACCTTC. Amino acid sequence: CVSSLTGTGSYGYTF.

This chain uses TRBV4-2 with TRBJ2-1; 9 bases match TRBD2. Germline CDR1 LGHNA, CDR2 YNFKEQ. The CDR3 contains 16 residues. Losses at the gene ends were 4 bases for V and 2 bases for J; bases not matched to a gene: 6. The CDR3 sequence: CASSRSSGGTYNEQFF. The CDR3 nucleotides read TGTGCCAGCAGCCGTAGTAGCGGGGGAACCTACAATGAGCAGTTCTTC.

This clone was found a few times. This sample also contains other DNA sequences that code for the same CDR3. The rearrangement uses TRBV2 and TRBJ1-5, with 10 bases aligning to TRBD1. Germline lookup yields CDR1 SNHLY and CDR2 FYNNEI. The V gene end was trimmed by 4 bases and the J gene end by 5 bases; junction bases not matched to a gene: 5. This CDR3 spans 15 amino acids. The CDR3 sequence is CASSGMTGGDQPQHF. CDR3 coding DNA: TGTGCCAGCAGTGGGATGACAGGGGGCGATCAGCCCCAGCATTTT.